Listed here is a single T cell receptor beta chain. Its matching antigen is unknown. The data stem from a study of cytomegalovirus exposure and HLA in healthy donors. Study in general: Around 190 million T cells yielded 120 million or so unique TCR beta sequences, as an earlier analysis found.

Donors consisted of healthy bone marrow donors. This CDR3 is built from 15 residues. The V gene lost 0 bases and the J gene lost 2 bases, with 11 bases spanning the gap. The germline V gene encodes CDR1 SGHKS and CDR2 YYEKEE (reference sequence). Broader study findings: The classifier, whose performance was assessed in both the original and validation cohorts, reportedly diagnosed cytomegalovirus status with high specificity and sensitivity.

Use of 60 Vbeta and 13 Jbeta primers characterized the PCR. This table comes from immunoSEQ multiplex PCR, and its TCRdb copy is limited to in-frame clones, with some not included. The table gives 130,000 or so clones; the top ten clones make up over 1.5% of it. Specimen: PBMCs. The gene calls are TRBV5-5 and TRBJ1-1; D uncertain. This TCR derives from a man between 18 and 35 years old in good health and CMV-seronegative. Here the CDR3 reads CASSLGPSDNTEAFF. The CDR3 nucleotides read TGTGCCAGCAGCTTGGGGCCAAGCGACAACACTGAAGCTTTCTTT.